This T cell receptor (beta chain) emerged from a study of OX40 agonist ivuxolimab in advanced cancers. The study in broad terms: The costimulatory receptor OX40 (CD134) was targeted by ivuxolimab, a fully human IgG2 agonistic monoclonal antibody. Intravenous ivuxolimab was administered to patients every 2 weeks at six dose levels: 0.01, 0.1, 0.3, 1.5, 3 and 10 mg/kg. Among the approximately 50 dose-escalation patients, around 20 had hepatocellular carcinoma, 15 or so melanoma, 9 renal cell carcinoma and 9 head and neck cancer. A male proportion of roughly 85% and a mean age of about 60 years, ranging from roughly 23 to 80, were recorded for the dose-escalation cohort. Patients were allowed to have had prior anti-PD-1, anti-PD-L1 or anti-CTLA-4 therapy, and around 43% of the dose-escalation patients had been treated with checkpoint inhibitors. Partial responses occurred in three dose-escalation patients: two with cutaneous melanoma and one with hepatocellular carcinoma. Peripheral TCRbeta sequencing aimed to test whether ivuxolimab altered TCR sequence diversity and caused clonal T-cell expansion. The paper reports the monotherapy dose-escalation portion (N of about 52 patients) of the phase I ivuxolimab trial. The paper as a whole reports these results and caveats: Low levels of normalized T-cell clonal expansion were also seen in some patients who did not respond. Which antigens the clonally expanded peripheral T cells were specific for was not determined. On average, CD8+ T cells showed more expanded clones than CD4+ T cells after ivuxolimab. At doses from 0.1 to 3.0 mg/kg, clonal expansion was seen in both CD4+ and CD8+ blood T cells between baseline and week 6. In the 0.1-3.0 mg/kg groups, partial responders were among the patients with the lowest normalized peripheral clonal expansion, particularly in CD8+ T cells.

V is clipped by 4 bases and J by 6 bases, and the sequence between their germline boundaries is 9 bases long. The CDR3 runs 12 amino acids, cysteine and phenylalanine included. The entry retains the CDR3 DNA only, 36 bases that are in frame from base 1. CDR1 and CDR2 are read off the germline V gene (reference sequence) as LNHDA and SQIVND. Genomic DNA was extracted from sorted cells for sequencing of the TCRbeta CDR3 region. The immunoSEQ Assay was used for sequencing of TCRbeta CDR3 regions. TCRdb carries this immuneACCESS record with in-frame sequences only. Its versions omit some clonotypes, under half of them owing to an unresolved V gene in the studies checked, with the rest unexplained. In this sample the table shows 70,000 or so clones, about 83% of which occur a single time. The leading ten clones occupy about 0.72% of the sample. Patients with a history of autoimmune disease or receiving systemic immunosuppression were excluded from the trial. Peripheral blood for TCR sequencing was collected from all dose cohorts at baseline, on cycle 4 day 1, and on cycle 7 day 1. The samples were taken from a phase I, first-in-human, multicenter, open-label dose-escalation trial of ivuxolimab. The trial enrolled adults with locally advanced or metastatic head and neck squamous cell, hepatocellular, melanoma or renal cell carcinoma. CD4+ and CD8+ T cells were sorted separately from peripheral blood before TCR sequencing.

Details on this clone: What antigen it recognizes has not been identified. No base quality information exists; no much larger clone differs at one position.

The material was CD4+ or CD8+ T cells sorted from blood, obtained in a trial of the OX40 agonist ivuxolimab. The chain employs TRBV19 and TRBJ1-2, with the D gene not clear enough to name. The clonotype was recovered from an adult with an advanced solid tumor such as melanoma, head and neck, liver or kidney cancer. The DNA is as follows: TGTGCCAGTAGTACCTTCAGAGATGGCTACACCTTC. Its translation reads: CASSTFRDGYTF.